This note documents a single TCR beta chain sequence. These data belong to a study of T cell responses to AZD1222 COVID-19 vaccine. From germline, CDR1 is SEHNR and CDR2 FQNEAQ (reference sequence). Trimming took 5 bases from V and 2 from J, leaving 16 bases between them. This CDR3 has 15 amino acids. The repertoire was sequenced with immunoSEQ multiplex PCR; TCRdb's copy has only in-frame clones and lacks some. The sample shows 100,000 to 150,000 clones, about nine tenths of them seen only once. The TCR originated in an adult in good health. The input for sequencing was peripheral blood, taken on day 0 of AZD1222 vaccination. The chain joins TRBV7-9 to TRBJ2-7; D not resolved. The chain's CDR3 is CASSRFTDGTYEQYF. The CDR3 DNA reads TGTGCCAGCAGCAGATTTACGGACGGAACCTACGAGCAGTACTTC. Combining the CDR3 with reference TRBV7-9 and TRBJ2-7 gives the whole variable domain DTGVSQNPRHKITKRGQNVTFRCDPISEHNRLYWYRQTLGQGPEFLTYFQNEAQLEKSRLLSDRFSAERPKGSFSTLEIQRTEQGDSAMYLCASSRFTDGTYEQYFGPGTRLTVT.